The TCR beta chain under discussion was sequenced for a study of blood T cells in healthy people across ages. The use of a sample-barcoded 5' primer and a J-beta primer mix characterized a second PCR of roughly 6 to 11 cycles. From the 5' RACE reads, TCRdb called clonotypes with MiXCR, one entry per CDR3 protein. The data contain over 500,000 distinct CDR3 sequences, around 50% of them singletons. The germline V gene encodes CDR1 DFQATT and CDR2 SNEGSKA (reference sequence). V was shortened by 4 bases and J by 6 bases, with 12 bases between the two germline ends. This CDR3 is built from 13 residues. The sample was blood. The chain combines TRBV20-1 with TRBJ1-4; no reliable D call. The origin of this receptor is a woman aged 80 or older in good health. CDR3 sequence: CSATPEEDEKLFF. The CDR3 nucleotides read TGCAGTGCTACCCCCGAGGAGGATGAAAAACTGTTTTTT.